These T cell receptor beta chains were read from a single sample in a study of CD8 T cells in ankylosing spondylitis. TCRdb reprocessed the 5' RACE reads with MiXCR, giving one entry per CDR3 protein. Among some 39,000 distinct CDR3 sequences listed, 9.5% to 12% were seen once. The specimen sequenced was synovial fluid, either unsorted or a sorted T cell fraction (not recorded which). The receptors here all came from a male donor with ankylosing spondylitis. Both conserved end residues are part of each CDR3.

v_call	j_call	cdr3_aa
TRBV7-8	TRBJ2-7	CASSPGLAGINEQYF
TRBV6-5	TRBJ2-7	CASASGRAYEQYF
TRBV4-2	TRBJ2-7	CASSQVWDSSYEQYF
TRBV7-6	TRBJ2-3	CASRQYSGRTADTQYF
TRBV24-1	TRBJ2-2	CATRTGNTGELFF
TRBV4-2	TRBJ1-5	CASSRFTGGNQPQHF
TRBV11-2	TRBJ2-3	CASSSSGRFADTQYF
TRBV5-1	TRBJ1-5	CASSLASGEGQPQHF
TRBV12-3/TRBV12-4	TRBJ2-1	CASSPTGTGKYNEQFF
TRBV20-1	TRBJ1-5	CSARGRIANQPQHF
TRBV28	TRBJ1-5	CASRPDRFSVSNQPQHF
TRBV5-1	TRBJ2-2	CASSGTTLGSGGELFF
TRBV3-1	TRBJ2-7	CASSQDSAGYYEQYF
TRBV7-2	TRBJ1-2	CASSRTGTGTYGYTF
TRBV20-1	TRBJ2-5	CSARDRERLQETQYF
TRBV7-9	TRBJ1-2	CASSLQGEYGYTF
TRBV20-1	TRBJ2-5	CSARDLLGETQYF
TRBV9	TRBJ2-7	CASSPQREGRYEQYF
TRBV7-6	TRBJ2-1	CASSPSASGNNEQFF
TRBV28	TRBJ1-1	CASTLRTGLNTEAFF
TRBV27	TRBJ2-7	CASSPRTGTYEQYF
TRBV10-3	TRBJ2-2	CAIRTDRDTGELFF
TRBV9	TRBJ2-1	CASNDRGGEYNEQFF
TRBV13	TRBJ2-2	CASSFGGSYTGELFFF
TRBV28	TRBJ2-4	CASSLTPRTKNIQYF
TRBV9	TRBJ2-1	CASSVEGFYNEQFF
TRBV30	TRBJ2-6	CAWSVGGANVLTF
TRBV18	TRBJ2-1	CASSPTDTGAVYEQFF
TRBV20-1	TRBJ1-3	CSATGTGGISGNTIYF
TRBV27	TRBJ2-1	CASSLTTRWSSYNEQFF
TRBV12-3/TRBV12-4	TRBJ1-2	CASSFLRYGYTF
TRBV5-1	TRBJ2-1	CASSMTGAEYNEQFF
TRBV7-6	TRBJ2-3	CASSLGIAGGTDTQYF
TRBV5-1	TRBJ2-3	CASSQGLARRGDTQYF
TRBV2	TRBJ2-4	CASSEGVGNIQYF
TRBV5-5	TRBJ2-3	CASSFRDNRDTQYF
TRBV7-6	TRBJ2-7	CASSLELGGLSYEQYF
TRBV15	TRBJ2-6	CATSRDRGSGANVLTF
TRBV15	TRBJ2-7	CATSGQLGTVYEQYF
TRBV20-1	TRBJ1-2	CSAKVRTGRYGYTF
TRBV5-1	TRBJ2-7	CASSRAELSSYEQYF
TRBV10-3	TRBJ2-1	CAISEMQGSEQFF
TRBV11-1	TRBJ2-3	CASSYLADLDTQYF
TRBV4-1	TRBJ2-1	CASSQESSGSYNEQFF
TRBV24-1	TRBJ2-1	CATSALAGYNEQFF
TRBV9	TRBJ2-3	CASSVGEDTQYF
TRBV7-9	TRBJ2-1	CASSPSPGGYNEQFF